One and the same sample provided the 8 T cell receptor beta chains below, sequenced in a study of blood T cell repertoires in COVID-19. Assay used: immunoSEQ multiplex PCR; TCRdb lists only in-frame clones, some missing. The sample records 230,000 or so clones, approximately 89% being singletons. Sequencing was done on a sample of PBMCs or T cells enriched from blood (not recorded which). The receptors were sampled from a woman in her thirties or forties with acute COVID-19.

The chain is built from TRBV10-1 and TRBJ2-1; the match to TRBD2 covers 11 bases. The CDR3 spans 15 residues. The trim removed 5 bases at V and 3 bases at J, leaving 3 bases unmatched. CDR1 is WNHNN, CDR2 SYGVQD, per germline (reference sequence). As DNA, the CDR3 is TGCGCCAGCAGTCCTACTAGCGGGAGCTACAATGAGCAGTTCTTC. Its protein is CASSPTSGSYNEQFF.

The V and J genes are TRBV4-1 and TRBJ1-5; 10 bases are a match to TRBD1. J lost 5 bases, V lost 2 bases, and 3 bases had no gene match. Germline V gene sequence: CDR1 MGHRA, CDR2 YSYEKL. This CDR3 contains 15 residues. CDR3 amino acids: CASSQPGQGHQPQHF. The CDR3 DNA follows: TGCGCCAGCAGCCAACCGGGACAGGGGCATCAGCCCCAGCATTTT.

J is TRBJ2-2 and V is TRBV6-2 or TRBV6-3; TRBD2 agrees at 7 bases. Per the germline V gene, CDR1 is MNHEY and CDR2 is SVGEGT. This CDR3 spans 15 amino acids. V lost 6 bases and J lost 3; bases outside the gene matches: 7. DNA of the CDR3: TGTGCCAGCAGCCCCGGGACTACGTACACCGGGGAGCTGTTTTTT. Protein sequence: CASSPGTTYTGELFF.

This chain's CDR3 is CASSRNSGTEELFF. CDR3 DNA sequence: TGCGCCAGCAGCCGAAACTCCGGGACAGAGGAGCTGTTTTTT. The chain uses TRBV5-1 and TRBJ2-2; the match to TRBD1 covers 7 bases. Per germline, CDR1 SGHRS and CDR2 YFSETQ. The CDR3 sequence is 14 residues long. J was trimmed by 10 bases and V by 4 bases; bases with no gene match: 10. Filled out from reference TRBV5-1 and TRBJ2-2, the complete variable domain reads KAGVTQTPRYLIKTRGQQVTLSCSPISGHRSVSWYQQTPGQGLQFLFEYFSETQRNKGNFPGRFSGRQFSNSRSEMNVSTLELGDSALYLCASSRNSGTEELFFGEGSRLTVL.

Concerning this clone itself: This sample includes further DNA sequences coding for the same CDR3. The rearrangement joins TRBV7-2 to TRBJ1-2, with 9 positions matching TRBD1. Germline assignment: CDR1 SGHTA and CDR2 FQGNSA. The CDR3 has 15 amino acids. V lost 1 base and J lost 4; bases outside the gene matches: 4. The CDR3 DNA is TGTGCCAGCAGCTTAGAACAGGGGGCCATCTATGGCTACACCTTC. Amino acids: CASSLEQGAIYGYTF. Full variable domain (remainder filled in from reference TRBV7-2 and TRBJ1-2): GAGVSQSPSNKVTEKGKDVELRCDPISGHTALYWYRQSLGQGLEFLIYFQGNSAPDKSGLPSDRFSAERTGGSVSTLTIQRTQQEDSAVYLCASSLEQGAIYGYTFGSGTRLTVV.

This chain uses TRBV7-2 with TRBJ2-7; TRBD1 might be the D (6 bases). Germline CDR1 SGHTA, CDR2 FQGNSA. V was pared by 2 bases and J by 6 bases, with 11 bases between. The length of the CDR3 is 13 residues. The CDR3 is CASSLSQGLEQYV. The DNA for the CDR3 is TGTGCCAGCAGCTTAAGTCAGGGGCTCGAGCAGTACGTC.

V and J are TRBV9 and TRBJ2-3, with TRBD2 identical over 9 bases. With 0 bases clipped from V and 4 bases from J, the junction kept 9 bases outside the gene matches. The CDR3 is 17 amino acids. Germline V gives CDR1 SGDLS, CDR2 YYNGEE. The CDR3 region is CASSVDPAGGPADTQYF. CDR3 coding DNA: TGTGCCAGCAGCGTAGATCCGGCGGGGGGGCCGGCAGATACGCAGTATTTT.

The rearrangement uses TRBV6-4 and TRBJ1-6; no clear D. Germline CDR1 MRHNA, CDR2 SNTAGT. This CDR3 is 14 amino acids long. V was shortened by 3 bases and J by 0 bases, with 3 bases between the two germline ends. CDR3 sequence reads: CASSESSYNSPLHF. In nucleotides, the CDR3 is TGTGCCAGCAGTGAGAGCTCCTATAATTCACCCCTCCACTTT.